This is a list of T cell receptor beta chains from one sample in a study of cytomegalovirus exposure and HLA in healthy donors. The table came from immunoSEQ multiplex PCR; TCRdb's copy has only in-frame clones and leaves some out. Among 100,000 or so clones listed, 74% were seen once. Sequenced input: PBMCs. Receptors originate from a man aged 45-65 years in good health and CMV-seropositive. Both conserved end residues are part of each CDR3. Each record gives: J gene, clone size, D gene, V gene, CDR3 protein, CDR3 DNA. The D gene is left open where the match is weak. Clone size is shown for a subset of rows, as once, few, many or a class of expanded clone.

J: TRBJ2-7; size: NA; D: NA; V: TRBV4-1; CDR3: CASSQTTTTYEQYF; DNA: TGCGCCAGCAGCCAAACGACGACAACCTACGAGCAGTACTTC
J: TRBJ1-2; size: once; D: TRBD1; V: TRBV5-6; CDR3: CASSQDRGSFYGYTF; DNA: TGTGCCAGCAGCCAGGACAGGGGAAGTTTCTATGGCTACACCTTC
J: TRBJ2-2; size: NA; D: TRBD2; V: TRBV7-9; CDR3: CASSSGLAGAWDTGELFF; DNA: TGTGCCAGCAGCTCGGGACTAGCGGGAGCGTGGGACACCGGGGAGCTGTTTTTT
J: TRBJ1-1; size: NA; D: TRBD1; V: TRBV18; CDR3: CASSGTGGRGTEAFF; DNA: TGTGCCAGCTCAGGGACAGGGGGCAGAGGGACTGAAGCTTTCTTT
J: TRBJ2-7; size: NA; D: TRBD2; V: TRBV5-4; CDR3: CASSLRTSGGASEQYF; DNA: TGTGCCAGCAGCCTCCGGACTAGCGGGGGGGCCTCCGAGCAGTACTTC
J: TRBJ1-1; size: NA; D: TRBD1; V: TRBV10-3; CDR3: CAISEKTGRAFF; DNA: TGTGCCATCAGTGAGAAGACAGGGCGGGCTTTCTTT
J: TRBJ1-5; size: NA; D: TRBD1; V: TRBV7-6; CDR3: CASSRDSGQPQHF; DNA: TGTGCCAGCAGCAGGGACAGCGGACAGCCCCAGCATTTT
J: TRBJ1-4; size: NA; D: NA; V: TRBV5-1; CDR3: CASSARATNEKLFF; DNA: TGCGCCAGCAGCGCCAGGGCAACTAATGAAAAACTGTTTTTT
J: TRBJ2-3; size: NA; D: TRBD2; V: TRBV30; CDR3: CAWSSGLAGGPGDTQYF; DNA: TGTGCCTGGAGTTCAGGACTAGCGGGAGGGCCTGGAGATACGCAGTATTTT
J: TRBJ1-3; size: NA; D: TRBD1; V: TRBV5-6; CDR3: CASSVDRAGNTIYF; DNA: TGTGCCAGCAGCGTGGACAGGGCGGGAAACACCATATATTTT
J: TRBJ2-1; size: NA; D: TRBD2; V: TRBV4-1; CDR3: CASSQELRRKRGAHNEQFF; DNA: TGCGCCAGCAGCCAAGAACTCCGTAGGAAGCGGGGGGCACACAATGAGCAGTTCTTC
J: TRBJ1-2; size: NA; D: TRBD1; V: TRBV19; CDR3: CASSFRGNYGYTF; DNA: TGTGCCAGTAGCTTCAGGGGGAACTATGGCTACACCTTC
J: TRBJ2-3; size: NA; D: NA; V: TRBV6-5; CDR3: CASRWGTPGSDTQYF; DNA: TGTGCCAGCAGGTGGGGGACTCCTGGTTCAGATACGCAGTATTTT
J: TRBJ1-2; size: NA; D: TRBD1; V: TRBV10-3; CDR3: CAISPGTGALNYGYTF; DNA: TGTGCCATCAGCCCGGGGACAGGGGCCCTAAACTATGGCTACACCTTC
J: TRBJ2-2; size: NA; D: TRBD2; V: TRBV5-1; CDR3: CASSFSSGRAAGELFF; DNA: TGCGCCAGCAGCTTCTCCAGCGGGAGGGCCGCCGGGGAGCTGTTTTTT
J: TRBJ2-1; size: NA; D: TRBD2; V: TRBV5-1; CDR3: CASSLVPGLVNEQFF; DNA: TGCGCCAGCAGCTTGGTCCCCGGACTAGTCAATGAGCAGTTCTTC
J: TRBJ2-2; size: NA; D: TRBD1; V: TRBV27; CDR3: CASSKNRGRDLAGELFF; DNA: TGTGCCAGCAGCAAAAACAGGGGGCGCGACTTGGCCGGGGAGCTGTTTTTT
J: TRBJ1-6; size: once; D: NA; V: TRBV7-9; CDR3: CASSLFGGPGDSPLHF; DNA: TGTGCCAGCAGCCTCTTCGGGGGTCCGGGGGATTCACCCCTCCACTTT
J: TRBJ2-1; size: NA; D: TRBD2; V: TRBV4-2; CDR3: CASSTRTSGGDNEQFF; DNA: TGTGCCAGCAGCACCCGGACTAGCGGGGGCGACAATGAGCAGTTCTTC
J: TRBJ2-5; size: NA; D: NA; V: TRBV10-3; CDR3: CAISENSKQETQYF; DNA: TGTGCCATCAGTGAGAACTCAAAACAAGAGACCCAGTACTTC
J: TRBJ2-1; size: NA; D: TRBD2; V: TRBV4-1; CDR3: CASSASGSRNNEQFF; DNA: TGCGCCAGCAGTGCTAGCGGGAGTAGGAACAATGAGCAGTTCTTC
J: TRBJ1-1; size: NA; D: TRBD1; V: TRBV4-1; CDR3: CASSPRDRETAFF; DNA: TGCGCCAGCAGCCCCCGGGACAGGGAGACAGCTTTCTTT
J: TRBJ1-1; size: NA; D: NA; V: TRBV6-1; CDR3: CASSEAQGAFF; DNA: TGTGCCAGCAGTGAAGCGCAGGGGGCTTTCTTT
J: TRBJ2-7; size: NA; D: TRBD2; V: TRBV29-1; CDR3: CSVEGGREPYEQYF; DNA: TGCAGCGTTGAAGGCGGGAGGGAACCCTACGAGCAGTACTTC
J: TRBJ1-2; size: NA; D: NA; V: TRBV6-6; CDR3: CASSSLERNYGYTF; DNA: TGTGCCAGCAGCTCCCTTGAGAGGAACTATGGCTACACCTTC
J: TRBJ2-2; size: NA; D: TRBD2; V: TRBV2; CDR3: CASRASGAAGELFF; DNA: TGTGCCAGCAGGGCTAGCGGCGCCGCCGGGGAGCTGTTTTTT
J: TRBJ2-2; size: once; D: NA; V: TRBV9; CDR3: CASRKEGATWELFF; DNA: TGTGCCAGCAGAAAAGAAGGGGCCACCTGGGAGCTGTTTTTT
J: TRBJ1-1; size: NA; D: NA; V: TRBV5-5; CDR3: CASSLLGAEAFF; DNA: TGTGCCAGCAGCTTGTTAGGGGCCGAAGCTTTCTTT